Here is one T cell receptor (beta chain) with its context. This CDR3 has 16 amino acids. V dropped 3 bases and J dropped 0; count of bases not matched to a gene: 8. CDR1 is DFQATT, CDR2 SNEGSKA, per germline (reference sequence). These data originate in a study of blood T cell repertoires in COVID-19. The overall study: The cDNA or gDNA used as material had been derived from T cells, B-cell-depleted T cells, or PBMCs.

Assay used: immunoSEQ multiplex PCR; TCRdb lists only in-frame clones, some missing. The table has about 74,000 clones, 75% to 85% seen once; the top ten hold around 15%. The sequenced sample was peripheral blood. The gene calls are TRBV20-1 and TRBJ2-5, with 9 bases lining up with TRBD2. The receptor's source is a human donor in a cohort sampled during active COVID-19. CDR3 loop: CSASRGSGSNQETQYF. The CDR3 DNA follows: TGCAGTGCTAGTAGGGGTAGCGGGAGTAACCAAGAGACCCAGTACTTC.